Each of the 16 T cell receptor beta chains below was sequenced from the same sample in a study of blood T cell repertoires in COVID-19. Some clones are missing from TCRdb's copy, which holds only in-frame ones; the method was immunoSEQ multiplex PCR. The data hold 200,000 to 250,000 clones, with 84% observed a single time. Sequenced sample: peripheral blood. The receptor set was obtained from a woman between 55 and 75 years old who had recovered from COVID-19.

This clone was detected once. This rearrangement joins TRBV5-5 to TRBJ1-2; 9 bases are a match to TRBD1. Trimming took 3 bases from V and 1 from J; bases not matched to a gene: 10. The CDR3 is 17 amino acids. Germline CDR1 reads SGHKS; CDR2 reads YYEKEE (reference sequence). Here the CDR3 reads CASSWEQGALSNYGYTF. The CDR3 nucleotides read TGTGCCAGCAGCTGGGAACAGGGGGCCCTAAGTAACTATGGCTACACCTTC. Combining the CDR3 with reference TRBV5-5 and TRBJ1-2 gives the whole variable domain DAGVTQSPTHLIKTRGQQVTLRCSPISGHKSVSWYQQVLGQGPQFIFQYYEKEERGRGNFPDRFSARQFPNYSSELNVNALLLGDSALYLCASSWEQGALSNYGYTFGSGTRLTVV.

The J gene is TRBJ1-1, the V gene TRBV5-1; tentative D call: TRBD1 (6 bases). In germline, CDR1 is SGHRS, CDR2 YFSETQ. The CDR3 is 12 amino acids. V was pared by 5 bases and J by 5 bases, with 10 bases between. The CDR3 nucleotides are TGCGCCAGCAGAGGGGGAGAGACTGAAGCTTTCTTT. Translation: CASRGGETEAFF.

This chain links TRBV6-5 with TRBJ1-1, with TRBD1 matching 8 bases. This CDR3 spans 14 amino acids. V lost 2 bases to trimming and J lost 1 base; unmatched junction nucleotides: 0. Germline CDR1 and CDR2: MNHEY and SVGAGI. The CDR3 reads CASSYGQGNTEAFF. For the CDR3, the DNA is TGTGCCAGCAGTTACGGACAGGGGAACACTGAAGCTTTCTTT.

This chain connects TRBV6-2 or TRBV6-3 to TRBJ2-1; TRBD2 agrees at 10 bases. The J segment lost 2 bases and the V segment lost 6 bases, leaving 7 bases of the junction unmatched. This CDR3 comprises 16 residues. Germline lookup yields CDR1 MNHEY and CDR2 SVGEGT. CDR3 in DNA: TGTGCCAGCAGCCGCCCAAGCGGGGGGGCCTACAATGAGCAGTTCTTC. This gives the protein CASSRPSGGAYNEQFF.

V and J are TRBV7-2 and TRBJ2-1, with D perhaps matching TRBD2 (6 bases). The CDR3 has 13 residues. Trimming cost V 4 bases and J 4 bases, with 8 bases left between them. Germline V lookup: CDR1 SGHTA, CDR2 FQGNSA. The CDR3 loop is CASSSGTYNEQFF. CDR3 bases: TGTGCCAGCAGCTCCGGGACTTACAATGAGCAGTTCTTC.

The V gene is TRBV4-1, the J gene TRBJ1-3; D remains unclear. CDR1 and CDR2 (germline): MGHRA, YSYEKL. This CDR3 spans 13 amino acids. V was shortened by 3 bases and J by 7 bases, with 10 bases between the two germline ends. CDR3 DNA sequence: TGCGCCAGCAGCCAGGCCCCCAGGAACACCATATATTTT. Translation gives CASSQAPRNTIYF.

The chain combines TRBV4-3 with TRBJ2-5, with 9 bases matching TRBD2. Germline V CDR1 and CDR2: LGHNA, YSLEER. CDR3 length equals 16 residues. V trimming: 0 bases; J trimming: 5 bases; junction bases outside the gene matches: 7. The CDR3 nucleotides read TGCGCCAGCAGCCAAGATGGCGGGGGGGCCCCGGAGACCCAGTACTTC. Encoded protein: CASSQDGGGAPETQYF.

The J gene is TRBJ2-5, the V gene TRBV5-1; TRBD1 matches 9 bases. The V segment lost 4 bases and the J segment 2 bases; nucleotides outside the gene matches: 3. Germline V gene sequence: CDR1 SGHRS, CDR2 YFSETQ. This CDR3 region has 14 residues. CDR3 DNA: TGCGCCAGCAGCCCGACAGGGGGTCAAGAGACCCAGTACTTC. Its protein product is CASSPTGGQETQYF.

The DNA for the CDR3 is TGTGCCAGCAGCCAAGATAATACGGGAGTAATGAACACTGAAGCTTTCTTT. This codes for CASSQDNTGVMNTEAFF. V is TRBV4-2 and J is TRBJ1-1; no definite D call. The germline CDR1 and CDR2 sequences are LGHNA and YNFKEQ. The V and J ends lost 0 bases and 0 bases respectively, with 14 bases between them. This CDR3 comprises 17 residues.

The chain uses TRBV29-1 and TRBJ2-7; weak D call: TRBD1 (5 bases). Germline-derived CDR1 and CDR2 are SQVTM and ANQGSEA. V lost 5 bases to trimming and J lost 1 base, with 9 bases between them. The CDR3 sequence is 12 residues long. CDR3 amino acids: CSVKQASYEQYF. CDR3 DNA sequence: TGCAGCGTTAAACAGGCTTCCTACGAGCAGTACTTC.

This clone was seen only a few times. The chain combines TRBV7-3 with TRBJ2-1, with TRBD1 as a possible D gene (5 bases). The CDR3 has 15 amino acids. Germline V gene data show CDR1 as SGHTA and CDR2 as FQGTGA. V gave up 2 bases and J gave up 8 bases, with 16 bases separating them. CDR3 nucleotide sequence: TGTGCCAGCAGCTTACTCCCAGGGCGCGTGGATGAGCAGTTCTTC. Amino acid sequence: CASSLLPGRVDEQFF.

This clone was recorded only once. This chain joins TRBV5-6 and TRBJ2-1; 10 bases align to TRBD2. The CDR3 sequence is 17 residues long. After removal of 0 bases from V and 3 bases from J, the junction contained 6 bases not matched to a gene. Germline CDR1 is SGHDT and CDR2 is YYEEEE. In DNA form, the CDR3 reads TGTGCCAGCAGCTTGGGAGCGGGGGGGCCTCACTACAATGAGCAGTTCTTC. Its protein is CASSLGAGGPHYNEQFF.

The chain couples TRBV4-3 to TRBJ1-1; no clear D gene. Trimming stripped 1 base from V and 6 bases from J, with 12 bases between. This CDR3 is built from 14 residues. Per germline, CDR1 LGHNA and CDR2 YSLEER. The CDR3 reads CASSQGPAEAEAFF. The CDR3 nucleotides are TGCGCCAGCAGCCAAGGCCCAGCGGAAGCTGAAGCTTTCTTT.

The chain recombines TRBV19 with TRBJ1-4, with 9 nucleotides matching TRBD1. The CDR3 is made up of 16 amino acids. CDR1 and CDR2 from the germline V gene are LNHDA and SQIVND (reference sequence). The V gene end was trimmed by 5 bases and the J gene end by 6 bases; junction bases not matched to a gene: 10. The CDR3 here is CASSRLKGQGDEKLFF. Here the CDR3 DNA reads TGTGCCAGTAGTCGCCTCAAGGGACAGGGTGATGAAAAACTGTTTTTT.

CDR3 region: CASSSDRGPGREPQHF. The CDR3 bases are TGTGCCAGCAGCTCGGACAGGGGGCCCGGGAGAGAGCCCCAGCATTTT. The gene calls are TRBV7-9 and TRBJ1-5, with TRBD1 matching 11 bases. The CDR3 runs to 16 residues. Germline V gene sequence: CDR1 SEHNR, CDR2 FQNEAQ (reference sequence). Trimming cost V 4 bases and J 8 bases; bases outside gene matches: 10.

The table lists this clone with a count of one. The chain carries TRBV5-6 and TRBJ2-5; possibly TRBD2 for D (6 bases). Germline-derived CDR1 and CDR2 are SGHDT and YYEEEE. The CDR3 has 13 amino acids. V gave up 3 bases and J gave up 4 bases, with 10 bases separating them. CDR3: CASSWGLIETQYF. Written as DNA, the CDR3 is TGTGCCAGCAGCTGGGGACTGATAGAGACCCAGTACTTC.